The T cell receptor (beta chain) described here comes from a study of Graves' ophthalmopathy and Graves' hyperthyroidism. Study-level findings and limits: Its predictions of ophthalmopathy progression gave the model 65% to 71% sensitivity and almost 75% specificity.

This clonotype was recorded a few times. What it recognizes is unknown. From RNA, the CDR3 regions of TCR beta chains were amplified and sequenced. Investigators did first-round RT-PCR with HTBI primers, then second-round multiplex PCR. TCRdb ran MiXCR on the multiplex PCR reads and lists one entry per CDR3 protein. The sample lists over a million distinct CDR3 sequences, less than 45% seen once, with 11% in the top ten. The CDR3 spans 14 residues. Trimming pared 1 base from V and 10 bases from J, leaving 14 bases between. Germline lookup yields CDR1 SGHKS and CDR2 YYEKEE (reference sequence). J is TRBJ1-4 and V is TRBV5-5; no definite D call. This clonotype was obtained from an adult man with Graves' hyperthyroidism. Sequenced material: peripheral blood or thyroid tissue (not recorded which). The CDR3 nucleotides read TGTGCCAGCAGCTTGACGGGTCCCCCGGGAAAACTGTTTTTT. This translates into CASSLTGPPGKLFF.